This T cell receptor (beta chain) was identified during a study of read filtering for tumor transcriptome and immune sequencing. Study-level points and caveats: Compared with RNA-seq, IR-seq gave much higher clonotype depth and reliability.

V shed 4 bases and J shed 4 bases, with 11 bases lying between them. The V gene's germline CDR1 is MDHEN and CDR2 SYDVKM. This CDR3 has 13 residues. Molecular barcoded adaptors covering alpha/delta and beta/gamma chains were used on roughly 400 ng RNA. TCRdb used MiXCR to reprocess the reads, holding one entry per CDR3 protein. Among 85,000 to 100,000 distinct CDR3 sequences listed, around a fifth were seen once. This clonotype was seen at least ten times. As yet, its antigen is unknown. The source is a donor at least 40 years old with multiple myeloma. The genes are TRBV28 and TRBJ2-7, with D unresolved. Sequencing was carried out using a population of CD138-negative cells sorted from bone marrow. The CDR3: CASSYSAGYEQYF. The CDR3 DNA follows: TGTGCCAGCAGTTACTCCGCCGGGTACGAGCAGTACTTC.